The rows below give T cell receptor beta chains drawn from one sample of a study of blood T cell repertoires in COVID-19. Some clones are missing from TCRdb's copy, which holds only in-frame ones; the method was immunoSEQ multiplex PCR. The repertoire consists of about 200,000 clones, with roughly 82% occurring once and the leading ten covering roughly 7.1%. The sample taken for sequencing was peripheral blood. The receptor set was obtained from a woman aged 55-69 years with COVID-19, enrolled during active disease. Each CDR3 is given without its conserved first and last residue. Each record gives: J gene, V gene, CDR3 protein.

TRBJ2-1,TRBV9,ASSLGTSGGSYNEQF
TRBJ1-1,TRBV19,ASTSGGAVNTEAF
TRBJ1-2,TRBV10-3,AIPRQDNYGYT
TRBJ2-1,TRBV5-1,ASSFGTSKEEQF
TRBJ1-2,TRBV29-1,SVEREGGYT
TRBJ1-5,TRBV6-6,ASSPRGQIYSNQPQH
TRBJ2-3,TRBV7-3,ASSLGTDSDTQY
TRBJ2-1,TRBV28,ASIGGRAYNEQF
TRBJ1-3,TRBV3-1/TRBV3-2,ASSQVGTELSGNTIY
TRBJ1-1,TRBV29-1,SVGLIPGIFTEAF